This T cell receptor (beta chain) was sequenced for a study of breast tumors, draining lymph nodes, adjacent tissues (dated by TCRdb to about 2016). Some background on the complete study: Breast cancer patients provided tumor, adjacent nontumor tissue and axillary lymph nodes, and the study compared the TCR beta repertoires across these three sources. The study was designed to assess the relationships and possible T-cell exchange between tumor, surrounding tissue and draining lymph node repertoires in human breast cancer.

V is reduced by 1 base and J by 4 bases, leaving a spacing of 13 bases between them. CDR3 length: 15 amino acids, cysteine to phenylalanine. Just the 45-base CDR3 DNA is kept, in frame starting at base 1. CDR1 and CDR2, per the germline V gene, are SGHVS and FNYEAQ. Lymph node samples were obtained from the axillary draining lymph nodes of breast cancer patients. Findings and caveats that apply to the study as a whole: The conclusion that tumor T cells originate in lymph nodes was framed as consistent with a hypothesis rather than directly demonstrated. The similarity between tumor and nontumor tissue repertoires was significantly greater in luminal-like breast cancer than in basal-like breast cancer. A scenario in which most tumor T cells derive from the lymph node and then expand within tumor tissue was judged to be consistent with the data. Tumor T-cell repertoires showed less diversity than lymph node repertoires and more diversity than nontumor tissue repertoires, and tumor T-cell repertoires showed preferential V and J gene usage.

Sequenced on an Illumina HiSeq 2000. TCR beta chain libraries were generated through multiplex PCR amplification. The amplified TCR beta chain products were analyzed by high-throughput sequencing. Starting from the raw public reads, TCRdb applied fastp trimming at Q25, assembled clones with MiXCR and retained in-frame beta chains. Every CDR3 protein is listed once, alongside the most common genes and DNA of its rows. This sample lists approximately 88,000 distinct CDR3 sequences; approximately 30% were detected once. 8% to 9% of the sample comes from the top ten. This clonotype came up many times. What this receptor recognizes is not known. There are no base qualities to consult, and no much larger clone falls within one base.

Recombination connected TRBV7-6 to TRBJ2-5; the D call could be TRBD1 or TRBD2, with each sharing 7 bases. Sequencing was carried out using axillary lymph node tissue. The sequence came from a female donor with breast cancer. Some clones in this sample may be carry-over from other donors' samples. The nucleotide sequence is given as TGTGCCAGCAGCTTAGTGGCAGGGGGGGGAGAGACCCAGTACTTC. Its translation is CASSLVAGGGETQYF. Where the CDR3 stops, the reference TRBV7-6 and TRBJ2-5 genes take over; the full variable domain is GAGVSQSPRYKVTKRGQDVALRCDPISGHVSLYWYRQALGQGPEFLTYFNYEAQQDKSGLPNDRFSAERPEGSISTLTIQRTEQRDSAMYRCASSLVAGGGETQYFGPGTRLLVL.